The entry that follows covers one TCR beta chain sequence. Libraries were prepared by immunoSEQ multiplex PCR; TCRdb keeps only in-frame clonotypes and omits some of them. Among 9,000 to 15,000 clones listed, approximately 90% were seen once. The data were obtained in a study of OX40 agonist ivuxolimab in advanced cancers. CDR1 and CDR2 from the germline V gene are SEHNR and FQNEAQ (reference sequence). The V end lost 3 bases, the J end lost 6 bases, and 12 bases lay between the germline ends. The CDR3 loop spans 14 amino acids. The chain has TRBV7-9 and TRBJ2-1; D is unclear. The sample was CD4+ or CD8+ T cells sorted from blood, taken in a trial of the OX40 agonist ivuxolimab. The TCR was taken from an adult with an advanced solid tumor such as melanoma, head and neck, liver or kidney cancer. CDR3 sequence reads: CASSLVGEVNEQFF. The CDR3 region has the DNA TGTGCCAGCAGCTTGGTTGGGGAAGTCAATGAGCAGTTCTTC.